The 22 T cell receptor beta chains reported below all come from one sample, sequenced in a study of T cell clonotyping in hematopoietic cell transplantation. The table came from immunoSEQ multiplex PCR; TCRdb's copy has only in-frame clones and leaves some out. This sample has approximately 9,300 clones, with 84% found just once. Sequenced here: PBMCs, sampled at the time of graft-versus-host disease after allogeneic stem cell transplant. The receptor set was obtained from a male patient between 55 and 70 years old who had an allogeneic stem cell transplant from an unrelated donor, so the T cells may come from the graft donor. Some clones in this sample may be carry-over from other donors' samples.

The chain links TRBV6-5 to TRBJ1-3; D is possibly TRBD1 (6 bases). Germline V lookup: CDR1 MNHEY, CDR2 SVGAGI. Trimming stripped 6 bases from V and 2 bases from J, with 11 bases between. This CDR3 is 14 amino acids long. In DNA, the CDR3 is TGTGCCAGCAGCAGGGGAAGGGCTGGAAACACCATATATTTT. This codes for CASSRGRAGNTIYF.

The chain has TRBV6-1 and TRBJ1-1; D gene unclear. V was cut by 2 bases and J by 0 bases, with 4 bases left in between. The CDR3 runs to 13 residues. Germline lookup yields CDR1 MNHNS and CDR2 SASEGT. CDR3 protein: CASSEFLNTEAFF. As DNA, the CDR3 is TGTGCCAGCAGTGAATTCCTGAACACTGAAGCTTTCTTT.

J is TRBJ2-1 and V is TRBV25-1; 7 nucleotides match TRBD1. Germline CDR1 MGHDK, CDR2 SYGVNS. J was trimmed by 6 bases and V by 2 bases; bases with no gene match: 10. The CDR3 runs to 16 residues. CDR3 DNA sequence: TGTGCCAGCAGTGAACTGGGACAGCCGCTCATCAATGAGCAGTTCTTC. Translating gives CASSELGQPLINEQFF.

CDR3 nucleotides: TGTGCCAGCAGCTTAGTTAGCTATAGCACAGATACGCAGTATTTT. This gives the protein CASSLVSYSTDTQYF. J is TRBJ2-3 and V is TRBV7-9, with no clear D. Germline CDR1 is SEHNR and CDR2 is FQNEAQ (reference sequence). There are 15 residues in the CDR3. V lost 1 base to trimming and J lost 0 bases, with 8 bases between them.

The chain employs TRBV9 and TRBJ2-2; TRBD2 matches at 10 bases. CDR1 is SGDLS and CDR2 is YYNGEE in the germline V gene. CDR3 length equals 15 residues. Trimming at V came to 4 bases and at J to 6 bases, leaving 6 bases not matched to a gene. CDR3 residues: CASSPHGTSAGELFF. CDR3 in DNA: TGTGCCAGCAGCCCCCACGGGACTAGCGCCGGGGAGCTGTTTTTT. Drawing the rest from reference TRBV9 and TRBJ2-2, the complete variable domain is DSGVTQTPKHLITATGQRVTLRCSPRSGDLSVYWYQQSLDQGLQFLIQYYNGEERAKGNILERFSAQQFPDLHSELNLSSLELGDSALYFCASSPHGTSAGELFFGEGSRLTVL.

This clone was counted only a few times. The V call is TRBV7-2, the J call TRBJ1-6; perhaps TRBD1 as D (5 bases). The CDR3 runs to 14 residues. Germline values: CDR1 SGHTA, CDR2 FQGNSA. V was pared by 7 bases and J by 9 bases, with 16 bases between. The CDR3: CASTPTPGRSPLHF. Here the CDR3 DNA reads TGTGCCAGCACCCCCACCCCGGGGCGTTCACCCCTCCACTTT. Combining the CDR3 with reference TRBV7-2 and TRBJ1-6 gives the whole variable domain GAGVSQSPSNKVTEKGKDVELRCDPISGHTALYWYRQSLGQGLEFLIYFQGNSAPDKSGLPSDRFSAERTGGSVSTLTIQRTQQEDSAVYLCASTPTPGRSPLHFGNGTRLTVT.

This rearrangement joins TRBV30 to TRBJ1-5; D possibly corresponds to TRBD1 (5 bases). Trimming removed 5 bases at V and 0 bases at J, with 8 bases between. The CDR3 has 13 amino acids. CDR1 and CDR2 from the germline V gene are GTSNPN and SVGIG (reference sequence). This chain's CDR3 is CAWRGDSNQPQHF. The CDR3 nucleotides are TGTGCCTGGCGGGGGGATAGCAATCAGCCCCAGCATTTT.

This clone has only a few counts. The chain employs TRBV29-1 and TRBJ1-2; 7 nucleotides match TRBD1. Looked up from germline, CDR1 is SQVTM and CDR2 is ANQGSEA. The CDR3 is 12 residues long. The ends lost 7 bases at V and 6 bases at J; junction bases unmatched: 8. DNA of the CDR3: TGCAGCGGGGGGACAGATGGAAATGGCTACACCTTC. Translated: CSGGTDGNGYTF.

The chain carries TRBV13 and TRBJ1-2; D remains ambiguous. In germline, CDR1 is PRHDT, CDR2 FYEKMQ (reference sequence). CDR3 length: 15 residues. The germline V and J ends were trimmed by 5 bases and 5 bases, with 18 bases remaining between them. CDR3 protein: CASSATHTVGYGYTF. The CDR3 nucleotides read TGTGCCAGCAGCGCGACCCACACCGTCGGGTATGGCTACACCTTC.

The chain is built from TRBV6-6 and TRBJ2-7; the D gene is possibly TRBD1 (6 bases). Looked up from germline, CDR1 is MNHNY and CDR2 is SVGAGI (reference sequence). Trimming took 8 bases from V and 2 from J, leaving 10 bases between them. This CDR3 is 12 amino acids long. CDR3 region: CASGDRTYEQYF. The CDR3 nucleotides read TGTGCCAGCGGTGACAGGACCTACGAGCAGTACTTC.

The chain carries TRBV11-2 and TRBJ2-7, with 13 bases aligning to TRBD2. V gave up 5 bases and J gave up 6 bases; unmatched junction bases: 13. Germline V lookup: CDR1 SGHAT, CDR2 FQNNGV. This CDR3 region has 17 residues. CDR3 DNA: TGTGCCAGCAGCAACCTCTCCGGACTAGCGGGGGTGGGCGAGCAGTACTTC. This translates into CASSNLSGLAGVGEQYF.

This chain connects TRBV10-3 to TRBJ1-1; TRBD1 is a possible D gene (6 bases). V was clipped by 6 bases and J by 0 bases, with 8 bases between them. Germline V CDR1 and CDR2: ENHRY, SYGVKD. The CDR3 sequence is 13 residues long. The CDR3 loop reads CAIRDSMNTEAFF. CDR3 bases: TGTGCCATCAGGGACAGCATGAACACTGAAGCTTTCTTT.

V usage is TRBV7-2 and J usage is TRBJ1-2; D uncertain. Germline assignment: CDR1 SGHTA and CDR2 FQGNSA. The CDR3 runs to 17 residues. V lost 1 base and J lost 0, with 15 bases in between. CDR3 region: CASSLGGFSEANYGYTF. DNA for the CDR3: TGTGCCAGCAGCTTAGGAGGATTCTCAGAAGCTAACTATGGCTACACCTTC.

The chain couples TRBV6-5 to TRBJ2-1, with D uncertain. Germline V CDR1 and CDR2: MNHEY, SVGAGI. The length of the CDR3 is 13 residues. The ends were cut back, 0 bases at V and 10 bases at J, with 10 bases in the middle. The CDR3 nucleotides are TGTGCCAGCAGTTACTCGATTTTCGCCGAGCAGTTCTTC. Its translation: CASSYSIFAEQFF.

This chain uses TRBV6-5 with TRBJ2-7, with 9 positions matching TRBD1. Trimming at V came to 5 bases and at J to 3 bases, leaving 8 bases not matched to a gene. The CDR3 loop spans 15 amino acids. Germline V gives CDR1 MNHEY, CDR2 SVGAGI. The CDR3 coding sequence is TGTGCCAGCAGTGGAACCGGGACAGGGAACTACGAGCAGTACTTC. It specifies CASSGTGTGNYEQYF.

V and J are TRBV19 and TRBJ1-5, with 10 nucleotides matching TRBD1. V was pared by 6 bases and J by 6 bases, with 11 bases of the junction left unmatched. The germline V gene has CDR1 LNHDA and CDR2 SQIVND (reference sequence). CDR3 size: 16 residues. The CDR3 loop is CASSQTGGRSGQPQHF. DNA for the CDR3: TGTGCCAGTAGCCAGACAGGGGGCAGGTCGGGTCAGCCCCAGCATTTT.

The genes are TRBV5-6 and TRBJ2-7; no reliable D call. Germline V gene data show CDR1 as SGHDT and CDR2 as YYEEEE. CDR3 length: 11 residues. V lost 1 base and J lost 6, with 5 bases in between. Here the CDR3 DNA reads TGTGCCAGCAGCTTGTATAGCGAGCAGTACTTC. Its protein is CASSLYSEQYF.

The genes are TRBV29-1 and TRBJ2-3, with TRBD2 matching 8 bases. Germline values: CDR1 SQVTM, CDR2 ANQGSEA. With 4 bases clipped from V and 3 bases from J, the junction kept 9 bases outside the gene matches. This CDR3 is built from 15 residues. CDR3: CSVVSGGSKTDTQYF. In DNA, the CDR3 is TGCAGCGTTGTCAGCGGGGGTTCTAAGACAGATACGCAGTATTTT.

This sequence joins TRBV19 and TRBJ1-5; TRBD1 matches at 7 bases. The CDR3 covers 16 residues. Germline V gene data show CDR1 as LNHDA and CDR2 as SQIVND (reference sequence). V dropped 2 bases and J dropped 6; count of bases not matched to a gene: 10. The CDR3 DNA reads TGTGCCAGTAGTATAACGGGCAGGGGGTGGTTTCAGCCCCAGCATTTT. Translating gives CASSITGRGWFQPQHF.

The V and J genes are TRBV5-1 and TRBJ2-7, with D possibly called TRBD1 or TRBD2 (6 bases each). V dropped 2 bases and J dropped 6 bases, with 9 bases sitting between them. CDR1 and CDR2 (germline): SGHRS, YFSETQ. The CDR3 is made up of 12 amino acids. CDR3 sequence reads: CASSFTGAEQYF. In DNA form, the CDR3 reads TGCGCCAGCAGCTTTACGGGGGCCGAGCAGTACTTC.

This chain joins TRBV7-1 and TRBJ2-5; TRBD2 matches at 10 bases. TRBV7-1 falls under the ORF class, with uncertain function. The CDR3 is 15 amino acids. V dropped 3 bases and J dropped 2; count of bases not matched to a gene: 3. The CDR3 here is CASSSERGGQETQYF. Here the CDR3 DNA reads TGTGCCAGCAGCTCCGAGCGGGGGGGTCAAGAGACCCAGTACTTC.

This chain uses TRBV11-2 with TRBJ1-1, with D uncertain. This CDR3 is 17 amino acids long. CDR1 SGHAT and CDR2 FQNNGV come from the germline V gene. V was trimmed by 5 bases and J by 2 bases, leaving 21 bases between them. CDR3 bases: TGTGCCAGCAGCCTAATGCTCGCCGGTTCGATCAACACTGAAGCTTTCTTT. The encoded protein is CASSLMLAGSINTEAFF.